This passage covers 3 T cell receptor beta chains from one sample sequenced in a study of shared clonotypes between healthy human individuals. The protocol was immunoSEQ multiplex PCR, while the TCRdb copy is restricted to in-frame clones and leaves out a portion. The sample contains some 2,100,000 clones, about 93% of which appear only once. Positive CCR7 selection of CD45RO-negative cells yielded the naive CD8 cells, and terminally differentiated effector memory CD45RA+ cells were excluded. The material sequenced was naive CD8+ T cells from PBMCs. The receptors here all came from a man between 18 and 35 years old in good health. Some clones in this sample may be carry-over from other donors' samples.

The J gene is TRBJ2-7, the V gene TRBV6-6; 8 bases line up with TRBD2. The germline CDR1 and CDR2 sequences are MNHNY and SVGAGI (reference sequence). J gave up 3 bases and V 8 bases, and 12 bases lay outside the gene matches. The CDR3 is 15 residues long. DNA of the CDR3: TGTGCCAGCGGGTACGGGACTAGAGATTTCTACGAGCAGTACTTC. Encoded protein: CASGYGTRDFYEQYF.

In the case of this clone: Within the sample, other DNA sequences also encode this same CDR3. This chain connects TRBV9 to TRBJ1-5, with 9 nucleotides matching TRBD1. V gave up 2 bases and J gave up 1 base; unmatched junction bases: 1. In germline, CDR1 is SGDLS, CDR2 YYNGEE. CDR3 length: 15 amino acids. The CDR3: CASSVGTGSNQPQHF. The CDR3 nucleotides are TGTGCCAGCAGCGTCGGGACAGGGAGCAATCAGCCCCAGCATTTT.

The genes are TRBV30 and TRBJ1-2, with unresolved D. CDR1 and CDR2 from the germline V gene are GTSNPN and SVGIG (reference sequence). This CDR3 has 10 amino acids. Trimming took off 0 bases at V and 6 bases at J, with 2 bases between the two ends. The CDR3 nucleotides are TGTGCCTGGAGTGTAGATGGCTACACCTTC. It translates to CAWSVDGYTF.